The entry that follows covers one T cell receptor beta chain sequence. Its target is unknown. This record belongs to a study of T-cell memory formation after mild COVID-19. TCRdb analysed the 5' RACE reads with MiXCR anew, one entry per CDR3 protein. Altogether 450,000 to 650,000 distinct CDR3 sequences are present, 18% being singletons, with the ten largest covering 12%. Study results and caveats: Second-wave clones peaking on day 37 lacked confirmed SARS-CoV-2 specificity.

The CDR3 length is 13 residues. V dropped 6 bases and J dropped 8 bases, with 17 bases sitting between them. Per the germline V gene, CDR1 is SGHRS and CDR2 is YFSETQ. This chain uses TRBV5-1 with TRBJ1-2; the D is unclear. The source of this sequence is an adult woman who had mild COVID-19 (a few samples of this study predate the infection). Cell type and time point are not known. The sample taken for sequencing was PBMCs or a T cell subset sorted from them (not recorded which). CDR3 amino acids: CASTEVGNRGYTF. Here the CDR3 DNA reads TGCGCCAGCACGGAGGTGGGTAATAGAGGCTACACCTTC.